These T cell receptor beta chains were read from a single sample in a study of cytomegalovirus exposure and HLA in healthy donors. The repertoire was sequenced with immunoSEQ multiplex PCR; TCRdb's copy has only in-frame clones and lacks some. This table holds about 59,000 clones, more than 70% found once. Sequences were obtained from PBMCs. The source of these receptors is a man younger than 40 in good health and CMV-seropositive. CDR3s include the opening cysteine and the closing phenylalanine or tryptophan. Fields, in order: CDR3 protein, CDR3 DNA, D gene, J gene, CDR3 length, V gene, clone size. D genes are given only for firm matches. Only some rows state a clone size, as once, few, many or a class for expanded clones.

CDR3 protein: CASTHRQGAYGYTF
CDR3 DNA: TGTGCCAGCACCCACAGACAGGGCGCTTATGGCTACACCTTC
D gene: -
J gene: TRBJ1-2
CDR3 length: 14
V gene: TRBV21-1
clone size: -

CDR3 protein: CASTSEHTDTQYF
CDR3 DNA: TGTGCCAGCACGAGCGAACACACAGATACGCAGTATTTT
D gene: -
J gene: TRBJ2-3
CDR3 length: 13
V gene: TRBV6-1
clone size: once

CDR3 protein: CACHEAGVFDEQFF
CDR3 DNA: TGCGCCTGCCATGAGGCAGGGGTTTTTGATGAGCAGTTCTTC
D gene: -
J gene: TRBJ2-1
CDR3 length: 14
V gene: TRBV5-1
clone size: -

CDR3 protein: CSVEGGTGGLAGARGYEQYF
CDR3 DNA: TGCAGCGTTGAAGGGGGGACCGGGGGACTAGCGGGAGCGCGGGGCTACGAGCAGTACTTC
D gene: TRBD2
J gene: TRBJ2-7
CDR3 length: 20
V gene: TRBV29-1
clone size: -

CDR3 protein: CASMGLGELFF
CDR3 DNA: TGTGCCAGCATGGGGCTCGGGGAGCTGTTTTTT
D gene: -
J gene: TRBJ2-2
CDR3 length: 11
V gene: TRBV6-1
clone size: -

CDR3 protein: CASLVSGLNTEAFF
CDR3 DNA: TGTGCCAGCTTAGTATCAGGGCTGAACACTGAAGCTTTCTTT
D gene: -
J gene: TRBJ1-1
CDR3 length: 14
V gene: TRBV18
clone size: -

CDR3 protein: CASSILLAGGSYEQYF
CDR3 DNA: TGTGCCAGCAGCATACTATTAGCGGGAGGCTCCTACGAGCAGTACTTC
D gene: TRBD2
J gene: TRBJ2-7
CDR3 length: 16
V gene: TRBV7-6
clone size: -

CDR3 protein: CSVDKQGATEAFF
CDR3 DNA: TGCAGCGTTGATAAACAGGGGGCGACTGAAGCTTTCTTT
D gene: TRBD1
J gene: TRBJ1-1
CDR3 length: 13
V gene: TRBV29-1
clone size: -

CDR3 protein: CASSLPRVNTEAFF
CDR3 DNA: TGTGCCAGCAGTCTCCCACGGGTGAACACTGAAGCTTTCTTT
D gene: -
J gene: TRBJ1-1
CDR3 length: 14
V gene: TRBV28
clone size: -

CDR3 protein: CASSLIRGGTGMNTEAFF
CDR3 DNA: TGTGCCAGCAGTTTAATCAGGGGCGGGACAGGGATGAACACTGAAGCTTTCTTT
D gene: TRBD1
J gene: TRBJ1-1
CDR3 length: 18
V gene: TRBV28
clone size: -

CDR3 protein: CSLRLAGSPYNEQFF
CDR3 DNA: TGCAGCTTAAGACTAGCGGGGTCCCCCTACAATGAGCAGTTCTTC
D gene: TRBD2
J gene: TRBJ2-1
CDR3 length: 15
V gene: TRBV29-1
clone size: -

CDR3 protein: CASSFGGRPSYEQYF
CDR3 DNA: TGCGCCAGCAGCTTCGGCGGGAGACCCTCCTACGAGCAGTACTTC
D gene: TRBD2
J gene: TRBJ2-7
CDR3 length: 15
V gene: TRBV5-1
clone size: -

CDR3 protein: CASSQEERRETQYF
CDR3 DNA: TGCGCCAGCAGCCAAGAAGAGCGCCGGGAGACCCAGTACTTC
D gene: -
J gene: TRBJ2-5
CDR3 length: 14
V gene: TRBV4-1
clone size: -

CDR3 protein: CASSLYSGGDTEAFF
CDR3 DNA: TGTGCCAGTAGCCTCTACTCGGGGGGGGACACTGAAGCTTTCTTT
D gene: -
J gene: TRBJ1-1
CDR3 length: 15
V gene: TRBV19
clone size: once

CDR3 protein: CSVGTSNTGELFF
CDR3 DNA: TGCAGCGTTGGGACTTCGAACACCGGGGAGCTGTTTTTT
D gene: -
J gene: TRBJ2-2
CDR3 length: 13
V gene: TRBV29-1
clone size: -

CDR3 protein: CASSPSGAPGEKLFF
CDR3 DNA: TGTGCCAGCAGTCCCTCAGGGGCGCCGGGGGAAAAACTGTTTTTT
D gene: -
J gene: TRBJ1-4
CDR3 length: 15
V gene: TRBV27
clone size: -

CDR3 protein: CASSPGTSGEQFF
CDR3 DNA: TGTGCCAGCAGCCCCGGGACTAGTGGTGAGCAGTTCTTC
D gene: TRBD2
J gene: TRBJ2-1
CDR3 length: 13
V gene: TRBV11-2
clone size: once

CDR3 protein: CASSFLRGQPQHF
CDR3 DNA: TGTGCCAGCAGTTTTCTCCGGGGTCAGCCCCAGCATTTT
D gene: -
J gene: TRBJ1-5
CDR3 length: 13
V gene: TRBV27
clone size: -

CDR3 protein: CAWSVRGIETQYF
CDR3 DNA: TGTGCCTGGAGTGTACGGGGGATCGAGACCCAGTACTTC
D gene: -
J gene: TRBJ2-5
CDR3 length: 13
V gene: TRBV30
clone size: -

CDR3 protein: CASSFTGRGNTIYF
CDR3 DNA: TGTGCCAGCAGTTTCACAGGGCGTGGAAACACCATATATTTT
D gene: -
J gene: TRBJ1-3
CDR3 length: 14
V gene: TRBV28
clone size: -

CDR3 protein: CASSSSSTKNIQYF
CDR3 DNA: TGTGCCAGCAGTTCTTCTTCTACCAAAAACATTCAGTACTTC
D gene: -
J gene: TRBJ2-4
CDR3 length: 14
V gene: TRBV27
clone size: -

CDR3 protein: CASSLEAGGGQPQHF
CDR3 DNA: TGTGCCAGCAGCTTGGAGGCGGGGGGGGGTCAGCCCCAGCATTTT
D gene: -
J gene: TRBJ1-5
CDR3 length: 15
V gene: TRBV7-6
clone size: -

CDR3 protein: CAWIPRWGDPSGNTIYF
CDR3 DNA: TGTGCCTGGATACCTAGATGGGGGGACCCTTCTGGAAACACCATATATTTT
D gene: -
J gene: TRBJ1-3
CDR3 length: 17
V gene: TRBV30
clone size: -

CDR3 protein: CASTGLQGYEQYF
CDR3 DNA: TGTGCCAGCACGGGACTTCAGGGATACGAGCAGTACTTC
D gene: -
J gene: TRBJ2-7
CDR3 length: 13
V gene: TRBV28
clone size: once

CDR3 protein: CASSPRTSGSREQFF
CDR3 DNA: TGTGCCAGCAGCCCCCGTACTAGCGGGAGCCGGGAGCAGTTCTTC
D gene: TRBD2
J gene: TRBJ2-1
CDR3 length: 15
V gene: TRBV11-3
clone size: -

CDR3 protein: CAWASGRTSYEQYF
CDR3 DNA: TGTGCCTGGGCCAGCGGGAGGACCTCCTACGAGCAGTACTTC
D gene: TRBD2
J gene: TRBJ2-7
CDR3 length: 14
V gene: TRBV30
clone size: -

CDR3 protein: CASSLGQGTTEAFF
CDR3 DNA: TGTGCCAGCAGTCTGGGACAGGGGACCACTGAAGCTTTCTTT
D gene: TRBD1
J gene: TRBJ1-1
CDR3 length: 14
V gene: TRBV28
clone size: -

CDR3 protein: CASSRTSGRTDTQYF
CDR3 DNA: TGTGCCAGCAGCCGGACTAGCGGGAGGACAGATACGCAGTATTTT
D gene: TRBD2
J gene: TRBJ2-3
CDR3 length: 15
V gene: TRBV14
clone size: once

CDR3 protein: CASFGTGGDSPLHF
CDR3 DNA: TGTGCCAGCTTTGGGACAGGGGGCGACTCACCCCTCCACTTT
D gene: TRBD1
J gene: TRBJ1-6
CDR3 length: 14
V gene: TRBV6-1
clone size: -

CDR3 protein: CASSPPRGTEAFF
CDR3 DNA: TGTGCCAGCAGCCCTCCAAGAGGCACTGAAGCTTTCTTT
D gene: -
J gene: TRBJ1-1
CDR3 length: 13
V gene: TRBV28
clone size: -

CDR3 protein: CASSLDRGFEKLFF
CDR3 DNA: TGTGCCAGCAGCCTTGACAGGGGTTTTGAAAAACTGTTTTTT
D gene: TRBD1
J gene: TRBJ1-4
CDR3 length: 14
V gene: TRBV7-8
clone size: -

CDR3 protein: CAWSGQGENQPQHF
CDR3 DNA: TGTGCCTGGAGTGGACAGGGGGAGAATCAGCCCCAGCATTTT
D gene: TRBD1
J gene: TRBJ1-5
CDR3 length: 14
V gene: TRBV30
clone size: -

CDR3 protein: CASSQTTGNMDTGELFF
CDR3 DNA: TGCGCCAGCAGCCAAACCACAGGGAACATGGACACCGGGGAGCTGTTTTTT
D gene: -
J gene: TRBJ2-2
CDR3 length: 17
V gene: TRBV5-1
clone size: -

CDR3 protein: CATREGAGANVLTF
CDR3 DNA: TGTGCCACCCGAGAGGGGGCTGGGGCCAACGTCCTGACTTTC
D gene: -
J gene: TRBJ2-6
CDR3 length: 14
V gene: TRBV19
clone size: medium-sized

CDR3 protein: CASSEGTGMETQYF
CDR3 DNA: TGTGCCAGCAGTGAAGGGACAGGGATGGAGACCCAGTACTTC
D gene: TRBD1
J gene: TRBJ2-5
CDR3 length: 14
V gene: TRBV6-1
clone size: -

CDR3 protein: CASSLLRAPDTQYF
CDR3 DNA: TGTGCCAGCAGCTTACTCAGGGCCCCAGATACGCAGTATTTT
D gene: -
J gene: TRBJ2-3
CDR3 length: 14
V gene: TRBV11-2
clone size: -

CDR3 protein: CASSQEAQYTGELFF
CDR3 DNA: TGTGCCAGCAGCCAAGAAGCACAGTACACCGGGGAGCTGTTTTTT
D gene: -
J gene: TRBJ2-2
CDR3 length: 15
V gene: TRBV4-2
clone size: once

CDR3 protein: CAWSGDRGLEQYF
CDR3 DNA: TGTGCCTGGAGTGGGGACAGGGGGCTCGAGCAGTACTTC
D gene: TRBD1
J gene: TRBJ2-7
CDR3 length: 13
V gene: TRBV30
clone size: once

CDR3 protein: CASSQETSSSTQYF
CDR3 DNA: TGCGCCAGCAGCCAAGAGACTAGCTCTAGTACGCAGTATTTT
D gene: TRBD2
J gene: TRBJ2-3
CDR3 length: 14
V gene: TRBV4-3
clone size: -

CDR3 protein: CASRNRRGHRNTEAFF
CDR3 DNA: TGTGCCAGCAGGAACCGAAGGGGACACAGGAACACTGAAGCTTTCTTT
D gene: -
J gene: TRBJ1-1
CDR3 length: 16
V gene: TRBV28
clone size: -

CDR3 protein: CASSETGNQPQHF
CDR3 DNA: TGTGCCAGCAGTGAGACAGGGAATCAGCCCCAGCATTTT
D gene: TRBD1
J gene: TRBJ1-5
CDR3 length: 13
V gene: TRBV6-4
clone size: once

CDR3 protein: CSAIGTGALGYTF
CDR3 DNA: TGCAGCGCCATCGGGACAGGGGCGCTTGGCTACACCTTC
D gene: TRBD1
J gene: TRBJ1-2
CDR3 length: 13
V gene: TRBV29-1
clone size: -

CDR3 protein: CASSFVGTGEVTEAFF
CDR3 DNA: TGCGCCAGCAGCTTCGTCGGGACAGGCGAGGTCACTGAAGCTTTCTTT
D gene: TRBD1
J gene: TRBJ1-1
CDR3 length: 16
V gene: TRBV5-1
clone size: -

CDR3 protein: CASRDRGNTEAFF
CDR3 DNA: TGTGCCAGCAGAGACAGGGGGAACACTGAAGCTTTCTTT
D gene: TRBD1
J gene: TRBJ1-1
CDR3 length: 13
V gene: TRBV6-5
clone size: once

CDR3 protein: CASSLARQRSNEKLFF
CDR3 DNA: TGTGCCAGCTCACTAGCCCGACAGAGATCAAATGAAAAACTGTTTTTT
D gene: -
J gene: TRBJ1-4
CDR3 length: 16
V gene: TRBV18
clone size: -

CDR3 protein: CASSPSYGYTF
CDR3 DNA: TGTGCCAGCAGCCCCTCTTATGGCTACACCTTC
D gene: -
J gene: TRBJ1-2
CDR3 length: 11
V gene: TRBV6-6
clone size: -

CDR3 protein: CAWSLSRGLPSGGYTF
CDR3 DNA: TGTGCCTGGAGTTTAAGCCGGGGACTCCCTTCGGGAGGCTACACCTTC
D gene: -
J gene: TRBJ1-2
CDR3 length: 16
V gene: TRBV30
clone size: -

CDR3 protein: CASSLGREESYGYTF
CDR3 DNA: TGTGCCAGCAGCTTAGGGAGGGAAGAGAGCTATGGCTACACCTTC
D gene: -
J gene: TRBJ1-2
CDR3 length: 15
V gene: TRBV7-9
clone size: once

CDR3 protein: CASSASRVATEAFF
CDR3 DNA: TGTGCCAGCAGCGCCTCCAGGGTTGCCACTGAAGCTTTCTTT
D gene: -
J gene: TRBJ1-1
CDR3 length: 14
V gene: TRBV7-8
clone size: -

CDR3 protein: CAWRPTTSYEQYF
CDR3 DNA: TGTGCCTGGAGGCCGACTACCTCCTACGAGCAGTACTTC
D gene: -
J gene: TRBJ2-7
CDR3 length: 13
V gene: TRBV30
clone size: -

CDR3 protein: CASSRISSGPSGHNEQFF
CDR3 DNA: TGTGCCAGTAGCCGTATCAGTAGCGGCCCCTCGGGCCACAATGAGCAGTTCTTC
D gene: -
J gene: TRBJ2-1
CDR3 length: 18
V gene: TRBV19
clone size: -

CDR3 protein: CASSMAGTSVNNEQFF
CDR3 DNA: TGTGCCAGTAGTATGGCCGGGACTAGCGTCAACAATGAGCAGTTCTTC
D gene: TRBD2
J gene: TRBJ2-1
CDR3 length: 16
V gene: TRBV19
clone size: -

CDR3 protein: CATSRRGLDTEAFF
CDR3 DNA: TGTGCCACCAGCCGCAGGGGTCTGGACACTGAAGCTTTCTTT
D gene: -
J gene: TRBJ1-1
CDR3 length: 14
V gene: TRBV6-6
clone size: -

CDR3 protein: CASSSGQGAIYF
CDR3 DNA: TGCGCCAGCAGCTCCGGACAGGGTGCCATATATTTT
D gene: TRBD1
J gene: TRBJ1-3
CDR3 length: 12
V gene: TRBV4-1
clone size: once

CDR3 protein: CASSYHRGLTEAFF
CDR3 DNA: TGTGCCAGCAGTTACCACAGGGGGCTCACTGAAGCTTTCTTT
D gene: TRBD1
J gene: TRBJ1-1
CDR3 length: 14
V gene: TRBV28
clone size: -

CDR3 protein: CASSQDAGGDTGELFF
CDR3 DNA: TGCGCCAGCAGCCAAGATGCGGGAGGGGACACCGGGGAGCTGTTTTTT
D gene: TRBD2
J gene: TRBJ2-2
CDR3 length: 16
V gene: TRBV4-3
clone size: -